The clone carrying this T cell receptor (beta chain) was seen at least ten times. The data originate from a study of blood T cell repertoires in COVID-19. Across the whole study: Samples came from the United States, Italy and Spain, spanning acute and convalescent COVID-19. Sources were T cells, B-cell-depleted T cells, or PBMCs; the material itself was cDNA or gDNA.

Per the authors' pipeline: Quantification of nucleated cells was approximated via reference gene primer amplification. Sequencing was performed with immunoSEQ multiplex PCR; in TCRdb, only in-frame clones are kept and a portion is missing. The V and J calls and clone size were taken over from that table, and D and trimming were inferred from the DNA. The sample gives around 80,000 clones, about 80% of which show up once; 5.7% is in the top ten. The CDR3 is made up of 14 amino acids. The germline V gene has CDR1 MGHRA and CDR2 YSYEKL. The V and J ends lost 4 bases and 4 bases, in that order; junction bases with no gene match: 6.

The chain has TRBV4-1 and TRBJ1-2, with 7 bases matching TRBD1. Sequences were obtained from peripheral blood. The sequence was obtained from a man aged 50 or older with active or convalescent COVID-19. The CDR3 DNA sequence: TGCGCCAGCAGCCCGTTGGGACAGAGCTATGGCTACACCTTC. Amino acids: CASSPLGQSYGYTF.